The 9 T cell receptor beta chains below all came from one sample that was sequenced in a study of control samples from healthy donors and cancer patients. Here immunoSEQ multiplex PCR was the method, and the copy in TCRdb shows in-frame clones only, minus some. The sample has 130,000 or so clones, 90% to 95% seen once. Material: blood. These receptors came from a middle-aged man in good health.

This chain joins TRBV5-4 and TRBJ2-7; TRBD2 aligns across 8 bases. Trimming removed 5 bases from V and 2 bases from J; junction bases left unmatched: 9. Germline CDR1 and CDR2: SGHNT and YYREEE (reference sequence). The CDR3 loop spans 15 amino acids. The CDR3 DNA reads TGTGCCAGCAGACATCAGCGGGAGCGACCCTACGAGCAGTACTTC. It yields the protein CASRHQRERPYEQYF.

V usage is TRBV19 and J usage is TRBJ2-7; D is uncertain. Trimming left V 3 bases short and J 7 bases short, with 19 bases between. Germline-derived CDR1 and CDR2 are LNHDA and SQIVND (reference sequence). The CDR3 has 15 amino acids. DNA of the CDR3: TGTGCCAGTAGTATGTCCGGTCTACAGTCCGCAGAGCAGTACTTC. Encoded protein: CASSMSGLQSAEQYF.

The V call is TRBV28, the J call TRBJ1-4, with D perhaps TRBD1 (5 bases). Trimming pared 7 bases from V and 6 bases from J, leaving 9 bases between. Germline V lookup: CDR1 MDHEN, CDR2 SYDVKM. The CDR3 contains 12 residues. CDR3 nucleotide sequence: TGTGCCAGCACCGTGGGGGATGAAAAACTGTTTTTT. As protein: CASTVGDEKLFF.

The rearrangement joins TRBV19 to TRBJ2-7; D uncertain. The CDR3 length is 13 residues. The V gene's germline CDR1 is LNHDA and CDR2 SQIVND (reference sequence). V was trimmed by 2 bases and J by 3 bases, leaving 8 bases between them. The CDR3 nucleotides are TGTGCCAGTAGTATATCGGGTTACTACGAGCAGTACTTC. Protein product: CASSISGYYEQYF.

The rearrangement uses TRBV5-1 and TRBJ2-7; TRBD1 matches 9 bases. The trim removed 4 bases at V and 2 bases at J, leaving 7 bases unmatched. The germline V gene encodes CDR1 SGHRS and CDR2 YFSETQ. The CDR3 extends over 15 amino acids. This chain's CDR3 is CASSDRTGVTYEQYF. The DNA for the CDR3 is TGCGCCAGCAGCGACCGGACAGGGGTCACCTACGAGCAGTACTTC.

This chain joins TRBV5-8 and TRBJ1-5; TRBD1 aligns across 8 bases. The V segment lost 2 bases and the J segment 0 bases; nucleotides outside the gene matches: 7. The CDR3 loop spans 17 amino acids. Germline V gene lookup returns CDR1 SGHTS and CDR2 YDEGEE. CDR3 protein: CASSFLMTGDSNQPQHF. Written as DNA, the CDR3 is TGTGCCAGCAGCTTTTTAATGACAGGGGATAGCAATCAGCCCCAGCATTTT.

J is TRBJ2-1 and V is TRBV5-1, with a tentative D call TRBD1 (5 bases). Germline V gives CDR1 SGHRS, CDR2 YFSETQ. V gave up 4 bases and J gave up 0 bases, with 11 bases separating them. This CDR3 comprises 15 residues. The DNA for the CDR3 is TGCGCCAGCAGCCGGCAGGGTGGCTCCTACAATGAGCAGTTCTTC. Translated, it gives CASSRQGGSYNEQFF.

This chain joins TRBV6-5 and TRBJ1-2, with TRBD1 as a possible D gene (5 bases). V lost 9 bases, J lost 4 bases, and 15 bases lay in between. CDR1 is MNHEY, CDR2 SVGAGI, per germline. This CDR3 region has 13 residues. CDR3 DNA: TGTGCCAGGTCACTTGGGCAGGGCTATGGCTACACCTTC. It codes for CARSLGQGYGYTF.

The CDR3 coding sequence is TGCGCCAGCAGCCAAGGGCCAGGGCATCAGCCCCAGCATTTT. It encodes CASSQGPGHQPQHF. The gene calls are TRBV4-3 and TRBJ1-5; D may be TRBD1 (5 bases). V was pared by 1 base and J by 5 bases, with 9 bases between. The V gene's germline CDR1 is LGHNA and CDR2 YSLEER. The CDR3 runs to 14 residues.